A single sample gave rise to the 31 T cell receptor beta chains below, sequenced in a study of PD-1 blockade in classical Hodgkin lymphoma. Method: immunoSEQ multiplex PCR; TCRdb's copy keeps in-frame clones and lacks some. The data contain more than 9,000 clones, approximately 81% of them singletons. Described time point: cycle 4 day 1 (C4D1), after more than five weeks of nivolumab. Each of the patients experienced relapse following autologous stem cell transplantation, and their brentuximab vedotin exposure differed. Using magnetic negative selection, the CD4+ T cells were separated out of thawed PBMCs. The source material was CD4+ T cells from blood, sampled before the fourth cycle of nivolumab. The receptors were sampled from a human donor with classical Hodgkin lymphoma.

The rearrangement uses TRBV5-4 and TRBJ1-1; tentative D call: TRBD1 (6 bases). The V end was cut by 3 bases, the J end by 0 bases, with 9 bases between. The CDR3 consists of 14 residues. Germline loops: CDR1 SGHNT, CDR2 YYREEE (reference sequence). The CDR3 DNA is TGTGCCAGCAGCTACAGGGCCTTGAACACTGAAGCTTTCTTT. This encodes CASSYRALNTEAFF.

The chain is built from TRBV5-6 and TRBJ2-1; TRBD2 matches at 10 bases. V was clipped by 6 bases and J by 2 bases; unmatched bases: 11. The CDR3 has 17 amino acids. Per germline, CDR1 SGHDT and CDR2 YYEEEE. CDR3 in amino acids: CASTRTTSGVPYNEQFF. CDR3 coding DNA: TGTGCCAGCACCAGAACTACTAGCGGGGTTCCCTACAATGAGCAGTTCTTC.

CDR3 sequence reads: CATSPRGSPNEKLFF. The CDR3 DNA reads as TGTGCCACCAGCCCACGGGGGTCGCCTAATGAAAAACTGTTTTTT. The rearrangement joins TRBV15 to TRBJ1-4, with D possibly matching TRBD1 (5 bases). The CDR3 is made up of 15 amino acids. Looked up from germline, CDR1 is LNHNV and CDR2 is YYDKDF (reference sequence). V was pared by 5 bases and J by 3 bases, with 13 bases between.

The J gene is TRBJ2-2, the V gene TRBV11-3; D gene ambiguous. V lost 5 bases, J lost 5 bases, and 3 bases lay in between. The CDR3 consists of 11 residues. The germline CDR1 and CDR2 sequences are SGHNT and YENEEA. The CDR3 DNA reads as TGTGCCAGCAGCCTTACCGGGGAGCTGTTTTTT. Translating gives CASSLTGELFF.

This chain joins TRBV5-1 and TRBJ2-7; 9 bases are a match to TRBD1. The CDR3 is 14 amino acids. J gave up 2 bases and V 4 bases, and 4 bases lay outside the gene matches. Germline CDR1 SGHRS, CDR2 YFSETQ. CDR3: CASSAGTGPYEQYF. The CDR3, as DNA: TGCGCCAGCAGCGCCGGGACAGGGCCCTACGAGCAGTACTTC.

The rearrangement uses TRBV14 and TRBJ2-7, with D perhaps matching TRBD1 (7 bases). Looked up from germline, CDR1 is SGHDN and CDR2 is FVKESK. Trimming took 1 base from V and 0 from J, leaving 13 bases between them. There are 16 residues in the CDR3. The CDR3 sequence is CASSQGPRGDSYEQYF. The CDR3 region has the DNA TGTGCCAGCAGCCAAGGTCCCAGGGGGGACTCCTACGAGCAGTACTTC.

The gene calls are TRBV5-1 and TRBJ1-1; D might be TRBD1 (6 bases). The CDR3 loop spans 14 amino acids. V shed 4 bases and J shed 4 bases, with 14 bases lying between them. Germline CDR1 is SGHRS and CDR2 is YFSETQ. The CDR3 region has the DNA TGCGCCAGCAGCACTCTACAGGGAAGCACTGAAGCTTTCTTT. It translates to CASSTLQGSTEAFF.

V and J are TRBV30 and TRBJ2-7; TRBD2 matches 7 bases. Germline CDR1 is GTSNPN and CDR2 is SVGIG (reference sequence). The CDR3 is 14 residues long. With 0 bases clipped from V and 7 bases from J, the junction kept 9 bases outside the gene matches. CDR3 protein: CAWSVFAGEGEQYF. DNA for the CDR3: TGTGCCTGGAGTGTATTTGCGGGAGAGGGAGAGCAGTACTTC.

In DNA, the CDR3 is TGTGCCAGCAGCGTAGCTGCGGGAGTAGGCTACAATGAGCAGTTCTTC. Translating gives CASSVAAGVGYNEQFF. V usage is TRBV9 and J usage is TRBJ2-1, with TRBD2 identical over 7 bases. CDR1 is SGDLS, CDR2 YYNGEE, per germline. CDR3 length: 16 residues. J lost 3 bases, V lost 0 bases, and 6 bases had no gene match.

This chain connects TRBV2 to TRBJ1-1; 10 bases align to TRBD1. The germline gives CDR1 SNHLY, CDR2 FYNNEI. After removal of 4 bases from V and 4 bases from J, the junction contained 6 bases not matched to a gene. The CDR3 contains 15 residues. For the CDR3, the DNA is TGTGCCAGCAGTGGTCGACAGGGGGCACTCACTGAAGCTTTCTTT. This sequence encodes CASSGRQGALTEAFF.

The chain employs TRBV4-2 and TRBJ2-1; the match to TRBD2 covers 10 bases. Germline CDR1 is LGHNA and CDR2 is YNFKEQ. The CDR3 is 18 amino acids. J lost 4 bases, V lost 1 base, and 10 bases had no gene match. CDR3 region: CASSQAAGGTRFYNEQFF. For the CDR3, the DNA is TGTGCCAGCAGCCAAGCAGCGGGAGGGACGCGCTTTTACAATGAGCAGTTCTTC.

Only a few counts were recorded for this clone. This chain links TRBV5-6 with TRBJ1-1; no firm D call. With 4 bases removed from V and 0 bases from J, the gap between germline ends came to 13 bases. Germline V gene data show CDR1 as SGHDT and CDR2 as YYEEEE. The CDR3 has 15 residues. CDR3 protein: CASSRGLQMNTEAFF. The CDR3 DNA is TGTGCCAGCAGCCGAGGACTACAAATGAACACTGAAGCTTTCTTT.

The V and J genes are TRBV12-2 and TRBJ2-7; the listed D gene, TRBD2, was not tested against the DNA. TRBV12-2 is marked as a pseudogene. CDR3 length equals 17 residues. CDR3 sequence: CASRTGLAGPRSYEQYF. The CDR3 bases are TGTGCAAGTCGCACGGGACTAGCGGGACCCCGCTCCTACGAGCAGTACTTC.

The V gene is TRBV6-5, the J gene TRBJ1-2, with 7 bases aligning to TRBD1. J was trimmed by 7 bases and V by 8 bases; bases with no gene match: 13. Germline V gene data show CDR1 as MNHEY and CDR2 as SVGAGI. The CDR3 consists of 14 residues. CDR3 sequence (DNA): TGTGCCAGCGGGGGCAGGGGGGAAGTGGGTGGCTACACCTTC. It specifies CASGGRGEVGGYTF.

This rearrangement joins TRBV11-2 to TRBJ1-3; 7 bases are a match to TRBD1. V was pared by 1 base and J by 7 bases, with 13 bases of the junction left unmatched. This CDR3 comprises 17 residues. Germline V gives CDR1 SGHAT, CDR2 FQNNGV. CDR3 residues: CASSLAGGRGLGNTIYF. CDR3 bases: TGTGCCAGCAGCTTAGCTGGGGGGAGGGGGCTAGGGAACACCATATATTTT.

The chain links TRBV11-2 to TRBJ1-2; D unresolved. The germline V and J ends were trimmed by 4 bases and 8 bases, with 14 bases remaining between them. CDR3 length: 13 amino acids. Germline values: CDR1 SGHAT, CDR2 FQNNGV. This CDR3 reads CASSSTGPYGYTF. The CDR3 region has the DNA TGTGCCAGCAGCTCGACCGGGCCTTACGGCTACACCTTC.

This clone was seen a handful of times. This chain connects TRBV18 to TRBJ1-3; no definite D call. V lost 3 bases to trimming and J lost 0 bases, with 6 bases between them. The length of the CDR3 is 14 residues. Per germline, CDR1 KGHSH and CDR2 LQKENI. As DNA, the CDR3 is TGTGCCAGCTCACCTGGGATCTCTGGAAACACCATATATTTT. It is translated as CASSPGISGNTIYF.

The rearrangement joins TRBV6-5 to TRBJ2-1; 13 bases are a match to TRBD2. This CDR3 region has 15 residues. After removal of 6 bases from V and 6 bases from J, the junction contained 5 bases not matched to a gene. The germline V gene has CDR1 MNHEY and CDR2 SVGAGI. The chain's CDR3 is CASRSGLAGVNEQFF. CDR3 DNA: TGTGCCAGCAGATCTGGACTAGCGGGAGTCAATGAGCAGTTCTTC.

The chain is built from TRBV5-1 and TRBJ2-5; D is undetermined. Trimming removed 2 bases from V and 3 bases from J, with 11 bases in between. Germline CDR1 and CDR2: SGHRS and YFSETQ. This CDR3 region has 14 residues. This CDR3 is CASSFGSPEETQYF. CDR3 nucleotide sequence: TGCGCCAGCAGCTTCGGATCCCCTGAAGAGACCCAGTACTTC.

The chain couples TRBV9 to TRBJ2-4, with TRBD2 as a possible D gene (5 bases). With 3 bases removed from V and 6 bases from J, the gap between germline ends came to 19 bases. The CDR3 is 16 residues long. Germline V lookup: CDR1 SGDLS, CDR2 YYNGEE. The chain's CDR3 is CASSERGLTASNIQYF. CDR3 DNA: TGTGCCAGCAGCGAGCGTGGACTCACGGCATCAAACATTCAGTACTTC. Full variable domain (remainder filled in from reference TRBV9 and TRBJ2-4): DSGVTQTPKHLITATGQRVTLRCSPRSGDLSVYWYQQSLDQGLQFLIQYYNGEERAKGNILERFSAQQFPDLHSELNLSSLELGDSALYFCASSERGLTASNIQYFGAGTRLSVL.

The CDR3 is CASSGYQGSNTEAFF. As DNA, the CDR3 is TGTGCCAGTAGTGGATACCAGGGGTCAAACACTGAAGCTTTCTTT. V gene TRBV19 combines with J gene TRBJ1-1, with D perhaps matching TRBD1 (6 bases). Trimming removed 5 bases at V and 2 bases at J, with 15 bases between. Germline CDR1 LNHDA, CDR2 SQIVND (reference sequence). The CDR3 extends over 15 amino acids.

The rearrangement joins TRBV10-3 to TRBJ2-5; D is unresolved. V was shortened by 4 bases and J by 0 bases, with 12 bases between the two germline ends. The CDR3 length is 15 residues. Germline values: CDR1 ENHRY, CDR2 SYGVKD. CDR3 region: CAISGAGEYQETQYF. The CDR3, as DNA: TGTGCCATCAGTGGAGCTGGCGAGTACCAAGAGACCCAGTACTTC.

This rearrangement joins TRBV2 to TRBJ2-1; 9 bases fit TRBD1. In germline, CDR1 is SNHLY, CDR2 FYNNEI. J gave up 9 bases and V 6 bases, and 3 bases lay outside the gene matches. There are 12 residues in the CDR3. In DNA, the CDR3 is TGTGCCAGCAGGGGGACAGGGACTGAGCAGTTCTTC. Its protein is CASRGTGTEQFF.

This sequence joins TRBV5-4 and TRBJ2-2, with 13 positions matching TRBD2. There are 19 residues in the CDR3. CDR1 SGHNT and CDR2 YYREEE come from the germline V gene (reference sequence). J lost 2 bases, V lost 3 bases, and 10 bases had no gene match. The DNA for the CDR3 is TGTGCCAGCAGCTGGGACGGACTAGCGGGAGCCTTTAACACCGGGGAGCTGTTTTTT. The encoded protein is CASSWDGLAGAFNTGELFF.

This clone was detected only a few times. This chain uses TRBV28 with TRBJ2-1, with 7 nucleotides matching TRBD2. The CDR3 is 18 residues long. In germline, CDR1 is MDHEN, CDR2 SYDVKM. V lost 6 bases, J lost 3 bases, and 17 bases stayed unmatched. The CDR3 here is CASSLPGRWTSFYNEQFF. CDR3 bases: TGTGCCAGCAGCCTCCCCGGGAGGTGGACTAGTTTCTACAATGAGCAGTTCTTC.

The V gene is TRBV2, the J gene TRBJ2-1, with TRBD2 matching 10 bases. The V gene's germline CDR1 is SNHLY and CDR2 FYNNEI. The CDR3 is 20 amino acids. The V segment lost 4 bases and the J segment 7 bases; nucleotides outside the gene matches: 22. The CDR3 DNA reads TGTGCCAGCAGTGGGGCCTTAAGCGGGAGGGCCGTGCGTTCAGTAAATGAGCAGTTCTTC. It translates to CASSGALSGRAVRSVNEQFF.

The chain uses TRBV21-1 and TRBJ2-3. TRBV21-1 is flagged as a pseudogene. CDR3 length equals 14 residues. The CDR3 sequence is CASSKAREPDTQYF. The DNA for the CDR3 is TGTGCCAGCAGCAAAGCCAGGGAGCCAGATACGCAGTATTTT.

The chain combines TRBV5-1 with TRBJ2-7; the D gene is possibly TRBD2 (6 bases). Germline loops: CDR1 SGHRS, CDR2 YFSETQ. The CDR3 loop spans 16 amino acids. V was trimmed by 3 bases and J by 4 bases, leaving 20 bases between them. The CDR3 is CASSSRTTEASYEQYF. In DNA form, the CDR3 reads TGCGCCAGCAGCTCGAGGACTACCGAAGCCTCATACGAGCAGTACTTC.

The DNA for the CDR3 is TGTGCCAGCAGGGGCCCTGGGGGTGCTTTCTTT. Translation: CASRGPGGAFF. This chain links TRBV28 with TRBJ1-1; TRBD1 might be the D (5 bases). V shed 6 bases and J shed 11 bases, with 13 bases lying between them. CDR1 MDHEN and CDR2 SYDVKM come from the germline V gene. The CDR3 covers 11 residues. Together with reference TRBV28 and TRBJ1-1, the CDR3 gives the full variable domain: DVKVTQSSRYLVKRTGEKVFLECVQDMDHENMFWYRQDPGLGLRLIYFSYDVKMKEKGDIPEGYSVSREKKERFSLILESASTNQTSMYLCASRGPGGAFFGQGTRLTVV.

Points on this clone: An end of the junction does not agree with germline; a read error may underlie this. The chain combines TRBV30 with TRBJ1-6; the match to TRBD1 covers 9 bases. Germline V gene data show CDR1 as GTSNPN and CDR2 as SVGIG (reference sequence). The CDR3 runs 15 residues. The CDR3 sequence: CARSRGQGDRSPLHF. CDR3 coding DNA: TGTGCCCGGAGTCGGGGACAGGGCGACCGGTCACCCCTCCACTTT.

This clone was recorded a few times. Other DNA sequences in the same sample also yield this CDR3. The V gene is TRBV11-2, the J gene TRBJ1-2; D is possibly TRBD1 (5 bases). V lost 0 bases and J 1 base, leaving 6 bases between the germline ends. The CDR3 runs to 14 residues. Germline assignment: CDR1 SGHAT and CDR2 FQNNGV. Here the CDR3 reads CASSLEQGNYGYTF. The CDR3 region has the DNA TGTGCCAGCAGCTTAGAGCAGGGTAACTATGGCTACACCTTC.